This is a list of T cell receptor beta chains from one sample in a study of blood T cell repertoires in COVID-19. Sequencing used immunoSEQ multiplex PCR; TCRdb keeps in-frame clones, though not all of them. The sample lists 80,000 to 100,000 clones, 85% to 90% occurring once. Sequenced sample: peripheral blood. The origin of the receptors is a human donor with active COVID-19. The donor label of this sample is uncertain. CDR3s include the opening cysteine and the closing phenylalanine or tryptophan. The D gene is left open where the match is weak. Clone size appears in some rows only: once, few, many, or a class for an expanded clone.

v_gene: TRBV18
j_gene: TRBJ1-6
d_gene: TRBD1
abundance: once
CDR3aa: CASCPQGSNSPLHF
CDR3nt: TGTGCCAGCTGCCCACAGGGGTCTAATTCACCCCTCCACTTT

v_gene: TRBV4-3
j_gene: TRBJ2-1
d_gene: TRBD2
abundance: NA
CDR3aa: CASSQDFVAGGSISYNEQFF
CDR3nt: TGCGCCAGCAGCCAAGATTTCGTGGCGGGGGGGTCGATTTCCTACAATGAGCAGTTCTTC

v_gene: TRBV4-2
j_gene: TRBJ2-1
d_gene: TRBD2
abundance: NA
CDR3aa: CASSLQPTSGYRLSSYNEQFF
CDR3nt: TGTGCCAGCAGCCTACAACCGACTAGCGGGTATCGCCTAAGCTCCTACAATGAGCAGTTCTTC

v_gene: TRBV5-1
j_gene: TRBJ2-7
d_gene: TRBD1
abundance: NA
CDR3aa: CASSKKGFGTGTYEQYF
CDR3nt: TGCGCCAGCAGCAAGAAAGGATTTGGGACAGGGACCTACGAGCAGTACTTC

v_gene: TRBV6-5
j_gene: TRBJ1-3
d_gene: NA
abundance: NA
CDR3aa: CASSYSGGSGNTIYF
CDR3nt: TGTGCCAGCAGTTACTCAGGGGGCTCTGGAAACACCATATATTTT

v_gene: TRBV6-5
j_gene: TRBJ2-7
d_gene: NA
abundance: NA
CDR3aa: CASTPSTRSTYEQYF
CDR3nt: TGTGCCAGCACTCCCTCGACTAGGAGTACTTACGAGCAGTACTTC

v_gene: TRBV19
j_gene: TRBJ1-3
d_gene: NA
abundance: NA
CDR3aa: CASRQGLGLGNTIYF
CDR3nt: TGTGCCAGTAGACAGGGCCTGGGCCTTGGAAACACCATATATTTT

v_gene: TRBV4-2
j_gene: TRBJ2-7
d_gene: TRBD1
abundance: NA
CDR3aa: CASSGTGLSSYEQYF
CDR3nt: TGTGCCAGCAGCGGGACAGGTCTAAGTTCCTACGAGCAGTACTTC

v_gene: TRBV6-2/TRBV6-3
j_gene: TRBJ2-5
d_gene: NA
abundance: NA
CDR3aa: CASSYTAGLLETQYF
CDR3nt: TGTGCCAGCAGTTACACTGCAGGGTTGTTGGAGACCCAGTACTTC

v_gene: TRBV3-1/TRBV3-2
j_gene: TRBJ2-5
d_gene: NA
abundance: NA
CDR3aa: CASSLRLVGSSEVLETQYF
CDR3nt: TGTGCCAGCAGCCTGCGGCTTGTTGGGTCTTCGGAGGTGTTGGAGACCCAGTACTTC

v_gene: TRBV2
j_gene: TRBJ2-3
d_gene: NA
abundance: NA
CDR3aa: CASRGTTASTDTQYF
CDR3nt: TGTGCCAGCAGGGGGACAACTGCCTCCACAGATACGCAGTATTTT

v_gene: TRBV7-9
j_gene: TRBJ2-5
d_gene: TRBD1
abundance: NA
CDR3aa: CASSLTGTDQETQYF
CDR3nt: TGTGCCAGCAGCTTGACCGGGACAGACCAAGAGACCCAGTACTTC

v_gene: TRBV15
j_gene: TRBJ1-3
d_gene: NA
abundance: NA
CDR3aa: CATSRDYSGNTIYF
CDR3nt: TGTGCCACCAGCAGAGATTACTCTGGAAACACCATATATTTT

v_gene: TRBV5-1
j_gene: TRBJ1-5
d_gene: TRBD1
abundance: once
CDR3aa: CASSFDRDQPQHF
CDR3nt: TGCGCCAGCAGCTTTGACAGGGATCAGCCCCAGCATTTT

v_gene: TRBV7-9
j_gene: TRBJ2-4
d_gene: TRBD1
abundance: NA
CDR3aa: CASSPGTASTKNIQYF
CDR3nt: TGTGCCAGCAGCCCAGGGACAGCTTCTACCAAAAACATTCAGTACTTC

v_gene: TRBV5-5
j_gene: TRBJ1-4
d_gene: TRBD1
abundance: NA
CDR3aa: CASSKIPGGAGEKLFF
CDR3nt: TGTGCCAGCAGTAAGATCCCAGGGGGCGCAGGTGAAAAACTGTTTTTT

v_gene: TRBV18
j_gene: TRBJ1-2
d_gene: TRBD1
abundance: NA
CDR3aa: CASGSGGQGNYGYTF
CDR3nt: TGTGCCAGCGGGTCTGGGGGACAGGGAAACTATGGCTACACCTTC

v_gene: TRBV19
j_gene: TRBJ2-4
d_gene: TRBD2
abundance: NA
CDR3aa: CASSTTSGVSKNIQYF
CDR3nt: TGTGCCAGTAGTACAACTAGCGGGGTTTCCAAAAACATTCAGTACTTC

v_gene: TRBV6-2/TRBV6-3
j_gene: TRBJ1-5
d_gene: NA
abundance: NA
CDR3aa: CASSIRDTNQPQHF
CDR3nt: TGTGCCAGCAGTATTCGGGACACCAATCAGCCCCAGCATTTT

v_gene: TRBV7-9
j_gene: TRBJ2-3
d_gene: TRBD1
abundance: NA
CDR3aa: CASSGQGAISTDTQYF
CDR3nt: TGTGCCAGCAGCGGACAGGGGGCTATAAGCACAGATACGCAGTATTTT

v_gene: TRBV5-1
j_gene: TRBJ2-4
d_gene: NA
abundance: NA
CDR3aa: CASSSDTGRGNIQYF
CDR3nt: TGCGCCAGCAGCTCCGATACAGGGAGGGGAAACATTCAGTACTTC

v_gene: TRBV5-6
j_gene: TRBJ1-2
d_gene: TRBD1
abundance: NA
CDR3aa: CASSRTDRGPNYGYTF
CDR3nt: TGTGCCAGCAGCAGGACGGACAGGGGGCCTAACTATGGCTACACCTTC

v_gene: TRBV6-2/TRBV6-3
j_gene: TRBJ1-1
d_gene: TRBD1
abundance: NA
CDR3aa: CASSTTGAGTEAFF
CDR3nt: TGTGCCAGCAGTACGACAGGGGCAGGGACTGAAGCTTTCTTT

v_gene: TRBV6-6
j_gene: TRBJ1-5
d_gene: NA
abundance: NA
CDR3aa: CASSRDRQYQPQHF
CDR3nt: TGTGCCAGCAGTCGAGACAGGCAGTATCAGCCCCAGCATTTT

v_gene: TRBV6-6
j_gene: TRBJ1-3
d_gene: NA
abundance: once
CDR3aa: CASRELHSGNTIYF
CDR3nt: TGTGCCAGCAGAGAACTGCACTCTGGAAACACCATATATTTT

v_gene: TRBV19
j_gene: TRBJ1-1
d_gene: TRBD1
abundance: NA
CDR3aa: CASIDRDRGNTEAFF
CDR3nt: TGTGCCAGTATTGATCGGGACAGGGGAAACACTGAAGCTTTCTTT

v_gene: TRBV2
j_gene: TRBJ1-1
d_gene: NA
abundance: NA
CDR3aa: CASIGLGNTEAFF
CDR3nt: TGTGCCAGCATCGGACTGGGGAACACTGAAGCTTTCTTT

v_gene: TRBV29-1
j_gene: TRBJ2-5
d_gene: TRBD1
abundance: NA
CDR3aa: CSVRRDSTRETQYF
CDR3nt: TGCAGCGTTAGAAGGGACAGTACTCGGGAGACCCAGTACTTC

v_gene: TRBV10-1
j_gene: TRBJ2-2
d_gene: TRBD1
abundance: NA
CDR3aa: CASSLQGAGDSGELFF
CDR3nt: TGCGCCAGCAGCCTGCAGGGGGCTGGGGACTCCGGGGAGCTGTTTTTT

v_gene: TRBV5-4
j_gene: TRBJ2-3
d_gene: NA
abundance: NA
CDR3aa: CASSLYSGSSTDTQYF
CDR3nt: TGTGCCAGCAGCTTGTATTCCGGGAGTAGCACAGATACGCAGTATTTT

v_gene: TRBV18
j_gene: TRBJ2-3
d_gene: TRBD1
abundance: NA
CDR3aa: CASSPTVGQLIVHTQYF
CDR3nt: TGTGCCAGCTCACCGACGGTGGGACAGCTAATCGTTCATACGCAGTATTTT

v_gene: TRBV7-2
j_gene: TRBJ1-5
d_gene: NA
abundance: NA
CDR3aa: CASSLDRAANQPQHF
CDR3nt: TGTGCCAGCAGCTTAGACAGGGCGGCCAATCAGCCCCAGCATTTT

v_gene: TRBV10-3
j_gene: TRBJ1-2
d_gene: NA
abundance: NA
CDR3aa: CAISEQGPYGYTF
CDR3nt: TGTGCCATCAGTGAGCAGGGGCCCTATGGCTACACCTTC